The clone carrying this T cell receptor (beta chain) was detected many times. Antigen unknown. Germline values: CDR1 SGDLS, CDR2 YYNGEE. CDR3 length: 13 residues. Trimming cost V 4 bases and J 0 bases, with 8 bases left between them. Amplified TCR beta CDR3 regions derived from RNA transcripts. When the TCR CDR3 underwent first-round RT-PCR, the HTBI primer set was used. TCRdb used MiXCR to reprocess the multiplex PCR reads, holding one entry per CDR3 protein. The sample yields about 350,000 distinct CDR3 sequences, around a sixth seen once. The data are from a study of T cells in Graves' hyperthyroidism and ophthalmopathy. Study summary: At the time of initial diagnosis and before any treatment, peripheral blood was collected.

Overall study findings and caveats: Most thyroid clonotypes that were expanded above 0.001 also turned up in blood. A 13 V-J signature model discriminated ophthalmopathy versus stable hyperthyroidism.

Sample: blood. The chain links TRBV9 to TRBJ2-7; D remains unclear. This receptor was identified in a woman between 40 and 55 years old with Graves' ophthalmopathy. CDR3 protein: CASSKDDSYEQYF. In nucleotides, the CDR3 is TGTGCCAGCAGCAAAGATGACTCCTACGAGCAGTACTTC.